Each of the 11 T cell receptor beta chains below was sequenced from the same sample in a study of tissue T cells after allogeneic stem cell transplantation. The time point is: mouse harvest day 7 after allogeneic transplant. Each mouse received 10^7 T-cell-depleted marrow cells plus 10^6 splenic CD5+ T cells by tail vein. TCRdb's copy holds only in-frame clones and misses some; the assay was immunoSEQ multiplex PCR. The sample lists approximately 7,600 clones, around 48% occurring once. The specimen was gut tissue. The receptors originated from a female BALB/c mouse given C57BL/6 T cells with graft-versus-host disease after an allogeneic hematopoietic cell transplant.

This clone has more than one count but fewer than ten. Gene names are mouse gene names. Read data end 1 residue before the CDR3 end; the end is taken from the germline J gene. The chain is built from TRBV26 and TRBJ2-5; 10 bases map to TRBD2. The CDR3 extends over 14 amino acids. Looked up from germline, CDR1 is KGHPV and CDR2 is FQNQEV (reference sequence). The V gene end was trimmed by 4 bases and the J gene end by 4 bases; junction bases not matched to a gene: 2. The DNA read from the CDR3 is TGTGCCAGCAGTCGCGGACTGGGGGAAGACACCCAGTAC. Its protein product is CASSRGLGEDTQY. The CDR3 as a whole reads CASSRGLGEDTQYF.

Regarding this clone: The gene names here belong to mouse. The read halts 1 residue ahead of the CDR3 end, with the missing end drawn from the germline J gene. This chain joins TRBV24 and TRBJ2-3, with no clear D. V was cut by 0 bases and J by 6 bases, with 4 bases left in between. The CDR3 is 12 amino acids. Per germline, CDR1 KGHTA and CDR2 FRNEEI. CDR3 region: CASSLYWETLYF. The CDR3 bases that were read are TGTGCCAGCAGTCTGTATTGGGAAACGCTGTAT.

As concerns this clone: Mouse gene names and germline throughout. The read ends 1 residue early relative to the CDR3; the germline J gene fills the gap. The rearrangement uses TRBV26 and TRBJ1-2; D gene uncertain. The CDR3 contains 14 residues. Trimming left V 3 bases short and J 1 base short, with 9 bases between. CDR1 is KGHPV, CDR2 FQNQEV, per germline (reference sequence). The CDR3 DNA, read in part, is TGTGCCAGCAGTCTTCCCGGGAGAAACTCCGACTACACC. Residues: CASSLPGRNSDYT. The full CDR3 protein reads CASSLPGRNSDYTF.

This clone counts as medium-sized. Gene names and germline match the mouse. The missing CDR3 end, 1 residue past where the read stops, is filled in from the germline J gene. The chain has TRBV16 and TRBJ2-1; weak D call: TRBD2 (6 bases). The V gene's germline CDR1 is SGHSA and CDR2 FRNQAP. The CDR3 is made up of 16 amino acids. Trimming took off 1 base at V and 0 bases at J, with 10 bases between the two ends. The part of the CDR3 DNA that was read is TGTGCAAGCAGCTTAGCCCTGGGGCCTAACTATGCTGAGCAGTTC. Its protein is CASSLALGPNYAEQF. The CDR3 as a whole reads CASSLALGPNYAEQFF.

Of note for this clone: Gene names refer to mouse genes. The CDR3 end lies 1 residue beyond the end of the read and is filled in from the germline J gene. This rearrangement joins TRBV26 to TRBJ2-1; D is undetermined. CDR1 is KGHPV and CDR2 is FQNQEV in the germline V gene (reference sequence). V lost 2 bases, J lost 4 bases, and 6 bases lay in between. The CDR3 totals 13 residues. Here the CDR3 reads CASSLDIYAEQFF. The sequenced part of the CDR3 DNA is TGTGCCAGCAGTCTGGACATTTATGCTGAGCAGTTC.

Note on this clone: Gene names and germline refer to mouse. The read comes to an end 1 residue before the CDR3 does, leaving the germline J gene to fill in the end. This chain links TRBV13-1 with TRBJ2-5; perhaps TRBD1 as D (6 bases). CDR3 length equals 12 residues. Trimming removed 5 bases at V and 3 bases at J, with 7 bases between. CDR1 and CDR2 from the germline V gene are NSHNY and SYGAGN. CDR3 bases read: TGTGCCAGCAGGGACAGTCAAGACACCCAGTAC. The encoded protein is CASRDSQDTQY. In full, the CDR3 reads CASRDSQDTQYF.

By share, this clone ranks as medium-sized (0.01 to 0.1%). Genes here carry mouse names. The read comes to an end 1 residue before the CDR3 does, leaving the germline J gene to fill in the end. The J gene is TRBJ2-7, the V gene TRBV26, with 7 bases lining up with TRBD1. The CDR3 consists of 11 residues. The germline gives CDR1 KGHPV, CDR2 FQNQEV (reference sequence). V shed 7 bases, J shed 5 bases, and the junction held 2 bases outside the gene matches. Partial CDR3 DNA: TGTGCCAGCACCGGGACAGATGAACAGTAC. Its translation: CASTGTDEQY. In full, the CDR3 is CASTGTDEQYF.

This clone is medium-sized (0.01 to 0.1%) by share. The gene symbols are mouse symbols. The read halts 1 residue ahead of the CDR3 end, with the missing end drawn from the germline J gene. The J gene is TRBJ2-7, the V gene TRBV26; D unclear. The V end lost 0 bases, the J end lost 4 bases, and 7 bases lay between the germline ends. The CDR3 runs to 13 residues. Germline V gives CDR1 KGHPV, CDR2 FQNQEV (reference sequence). The CDR3 loop is CASSLSQNYEQYF. CDR3 DNA (partial): TGTGCCAGCAGTCTGTCACAGAATTATGAACAGTAC.

Notes on this clone: Any gene name here is a mouse gene name. The CDR3 extends 1 residue past the end of the read, so its final part is completed from the germline J gene. V is TRBV16 and J is TRBJ2-1, with 12 bases aligning to TRBD2. This CDR3 region has 16 residues. V was clipped by 5 bases and J by 3 bases; unmatched bases: 5. CDR1 is SGHSA and CDR2 is FRNQAP in the germline V gene. CDR3 sequence reads: CASSPGTGGIYAEQFF. The CDR3 bases that were read are TGTGCAAGCAGCCCCGGGACTGGGGGGATCTATGCTGAGCAGTTC. The complete variable domain, with remaining parts taken from reference TRBV16 and TRBJ2-1, reads NAGVIQTPRHKVTGKGQEATLWCEPISGHSAVFWYRQTIVQGLEFLTYFRNQAPIDDSGMPKERFSAQMPNQSHSTLKIQSTQPQDSAVYLCASSPGTGGIYAEQFFGPGTRLTVL.

Worth noting for this clone: These gene names are mouse names. The sequence runs out 1 residue before the end of the CDR3; the remainder is reconstructed from the germline J gene. The chain is built from TRBV13-3 and TRBJ2-2, with D hard to call. Germline CDR1 NNHDY, CDR2 SYVADS. The CDR3 extends over 14 amino acids. The ends were cut back, 0 bases at V and 4 bases at J, with 7 bases in the middle. The CDR3 bases that were read are TGTGCCAGCAGTGATGAGAGGGCCACCGGGCAGCTCTAC. Protein: CASSDERATGQLY. In full, the CDR3 is CASSDERATGQLYF.

This clone was observed a handful of times. Here the gene names and germline are mouse. The read comes to an end 1 residue before the CDR3 does, leaving the germline J gene to fill in the end. This specimen includes other DNA sequences encoding the same CDR3. This chain connects TRBV26 to TRBJ1-3; no definite D call. Trimming took off 2 bases at V and 0 bases at J, with 5 bases between the two ends. The germline gives CDR1 KGHPV, CDR2 FQNQEV (reference sequence). CDR3 size: 14 residues. The covered CDR3 bases are TGTGCCAGCAGTCTGCAGGATTCTGGAAATACGCTCTAT. This translates into CASSLQDSGNTLY. The whole CDR3 is CASSLQDSGNTLYF.